Listed here are 30 T cell receptor beta chains from one sample, sequenced in a study of shared clonotypes between healthy human individuals. Using immunoSEQ multiplex PCR, the repertoire was profiled, and TCRdb retains in-frame clones only, with some absent. Of 780,000 or so clones listed, 55% to 75% are singletons. The specimen was memory CD4+ T cells sorted from blood. The subset here: CD45RA-negative fraction. The receptor set was obtained from a woman in her 30s in good health.

About this clone: Other DNA sequences from this sample encode an identical CDR3 as well. V gene TRBV30 combines with J gene TRBJ1-2; a weak D match, TRBD1 (6 bases). V shed 0 bases and J shed 5 bases, with 7 bases lying between them. Germline CDR1 GTSNPN, CDR2 SVGIG (reference sequence). This CDR3 comprises 12 residues. CDR3 DNA sequence: TGTGCCTGGAGTGTTGGACAGTATGGCTACACCTTC. It is translated as CAWSVGQYGYTF.

This clone was picked up many times. The chain combines TRBV5-1 with TRBJ2-7; D ambiguous. Germline V CDR1 and CDR2: SGHRS, YFSETQ. The CDR3 sequence is 15 residues long. Trimming removed 5 bases at V and 4 bases at J, with 19 bases between. The CDR3 DNA reads as TGCGCCAGCAGATCCGGACCGGAAGGATATTACGAGCAGTACTTC. Protein product: CASRSGPEGYYEQYF.

The chain recombines TRBV6-5 with TRBJ2-7; 7 nucleotides line up with TRBD1. The V gene's germline CDR1 is MNHEY and CDR2 SVGAGI. The CDR3 is 13 amino acids. J lost 5 bases, V lost 5 bases, and 6 bases had no gene match. CDR3 DNA: TGTGCCAGCAGTGAACACAGGGGTCACGAGCAGTACTTC. This codes for CASSEHRGHEQYF.

The CDR3 nucleotides are TGTGCCAGCAGTTCAAGGTCCAGGACTAGCGGGAGTGAGAAGCAGTTCTTC. Its translation is CASSSRSRTSGSEKQFF. This sequence joins TRBV27 and TRBJ2-1; 13 nucleotides align to TRBD2. This CDR3 contains 17 residues. Germline CDR1 MNHEY, CDR2 SMNVEV (reference sequence). V gave up 4 bases and J gave up 11 bases; unmatched junction bases: 14.

Remarks on this clone: Possible read error: a much larger clone is one base away. The chain joins TRBV28 to TRBJ2-3; D not resolved. The V gene lost 3 bases and the J gene lost 4 bases, with 2 bases spanning the gap. The CDR3 consists of 11 residues. Germline V gene data show CDR1 as MDHEN and CDR2 as SYDVKM. CDR3 sequence: CASSLADTQYF. CDR3 nucleotide sequence: TGTGCCAGCAGTTTGGCAGATACGCAGTATTTT. Using reference TRBV28 and TRBJ2-3 for the parts outside the CDR3, the full variable domain is DVKVTQSSRYLVKRTGEKVFLECVQDMDHENMFWYRQDPGLGLRLIYFSYDVKMKEKGDIPEGYSVSREKKERFSLILESASTNQTSMYLCASSLADTQYFGPGTRLTVL.

This chain links TRBV6-1 with TRBJ2-7; TRBD2 might be the D (5 bases). The CDR3 sequence is 15 residues long. The V end lost 4 bases, the J end lost 0 bases, and 13 bases lay between the germline ends. Germline lookup yields CDR1 MNHNS and CDR2 SASEGT. This chain's CDR3 is CASSGTTGSSYEQYF. For the CDR3, the DNA is TGTGCCAGCAGTGGTACAACTGGGAGCTCCTACGAGCAGTACTTC.

The CDR3 bases are TGTGCCAGCAGTTTGGTAGGGCCTGACACTGAAGCTTTCTTT. It specifies CASSLVGPDTEAFF. V and J are TRBV28 and TRBJ1-1, with D unclear. In germline, CDR1 is MDHEN, CDR2 SYDVKM. The ends were cut back, 3 bases at V and 3 bases at J, with 11 bases in the middle. The CDR3 contains 14 residues.

The chain carries TRBV30 and TRBJ2-1, with TRBD2 matching 8 bases. V shed 0 bases, J shed 4 bases, and the junction held 2 bases outside the gene matches. The CDR3 totals 14 residues. Germline values: CDR1 GTSNPN, CDR2 SVGIG (reference sequence). CDR3 sequence (DNA): TGTGCCTGGAGTGTGTCTAGCGGGTACAATGAGCAGTTCTTC. Translated, it gives CAWSVSSGYNEQFF. The full variable domain, with the rest looked up from reference TRBV30 and TRBJ2-1, is SQTIHQWPATLVQPVGSPLSLECTVEGTSNPNLYWYRQAAGRGLQLLFYSVGIGQISSEVPQNLSASRPQDRQFILSSKKLLLSDSGFYLCAWSVSSGYNEQFFGPGTRLTVL.

This chain links TRBV7-9 with TRBJ1-2, with TRBD1 identical over 9 bases. The V segment lost 6 bases and the J segment 4 bases; nucleotides outside the gene matches: 9. CDR3 length equals 15 residues. Germline assignment: CDR1 SEHNR and CDR2 FQNEAQ (reference sequence). The CDR3 DNA is TGTGCCAGCAGTCAAAGGGACAGGGAAGGCTATGGCTACACCTTC. Translating gives CASSQRDREGYGYTF.

This rearrangement joins TRBV4-2 to TRBJ2-2; the match to TRBD2 covers 9 bases. V lost 3 bases to trimming and J lost 5 bases; unmatched junction nucleotides: 7. Per germline, CDR1 LGHNA and CDR2 YNFKEQ. This CDR3 has 16 residues. The CDR3 protein is CASSQGWTSETGELFF. DNA of the CDR3: TGTGCCAGCAGCCAGGGTTGGACTAGCGAAACCGGGGAGCTGTTTTTT.

The chain recombines TRBV9 with TRBJ2-7; D is unclear. The germline V gene has CDR1 SGDLS and CDR2 YYNGEE. CDR3 length: 13 amino acids. V lost 3 bases and J lost 3, with 10 bases in between. Here the CDR3 DNA reads TGTGCCAGCAGCGCGGAGCCAAGCTACGAGCAGTACTTC. This gives the protein CASSAEPSYEQYF.

The chain is built from TRBV5-1 and TRBJ2-3; TRBD1 agrees at 9 bases. CDR3 length: 16 amino acids. The V segment lost 4 bases and the J segment 3 bases; nucleotides outside the gene matches: 9. CDR1 is SGHRS and CDR2 is YFSETQ in the germline V gene. This CDR3 is CASSRARDRVTDTQYF. DNA for the CDR3: TGCGCCAGCAGCCGGGCCCGGGACAGGGTGACAGATACGCAGTATTTT.

CDR3 residues: CASTLGEKLFF. The CDR3, as DNA: TGTGCCAGCACCCTGGGAGAAAAACTGTTTTTT. The chain joins TRBV7-2 to TRBJ1-4, with unresolved D. This CDR3 contains 11 residues. Germline V gene data show CDR1 as SGHTA and CDR2 as FQGNSA. V lost 7 bases and J lost 8, with 8 bases in between.

The chain couples TRBV28 to TRBJ1-1; D possibly corresponds to TRBD1 (6 bases). The V gene lost 3 bases and the J gene lost 8 bases, with 16 bases spanning the gap. This CDR3 is 14 amino acids long. Per germline, CDR1 MDHEN and CDR2 SYDVKM. The CDR3 sequence: CASSLWGLWGEAFF. The DNA for the CDR3 is TGTGCCAGCAGTTTGTGGGGGCTTTGGGGGGAAGCTTTCTTT.

The gene calls are TRBV15 and TRBJ1-3; D unresolved. The CDR3 extends over 18 amino acids. In germline, CDR1 is LNHNV, CDR2 YYDKDF (reference sequence). V lost 0 bases and J lost 1, with 16 bases in between. The CDR3 sequence: CATSRDLPRPRSGNTIYF. CDR3 sequence (DNA): TGTGCCACCAGCAGAGATCTACCTCGACCGAGGTCTGGAAACACCATATATTTT.

Only a few counts were recorded for this clone. Other DNA sequences in this specimen translate into the identical CDR3. The V gene is TRBV28, the J gene TRBJ1-4; tentative D call: TRBD1 (5 bases). The CDR3 spans 14 residues. CDR1 MDHEN and CDR2 SYDVKM come from the germline V gene. V dropped 3 bases and J dropped 2 bases, with 7 bases sitting between them. CDR3 sequence reads: CASSFGATNEKLFF. The DNA of the CDR3 is TGTGCCAGCAGTTTTGGGGCGACTAATGAAAAACTGTTTTTT.

The chain couples TRBV18 to TRBJ2-1; tentatively, D is TRBD2 (5 bases). The CDR3 spans 13 residues. The V end was cut by 3 bases, the J end by 6 bases, with 9 bases between. CDR1 KGHSH and CDR2 LQKENI come from the germline V gene. CDR3: CASSPTSVNEQFF. The CDR3 DNA reads TGTGCCAGCTCACCCACTAGTGTCAATGAGCAGTTCTTC.

The genes are TRBV27 and TRBJ2-5; 10 positions match TRBD2. The V segment lost 5 bases and the J segment 4 bases; nucleotides outside the gene matches: 4. There are 14 residues in the CDR3. CDR1 MNHEY and CDR2 SMNVEV come from the germline V gene (reference sequence). As DNA, the CDR3 is TGTGCCAGCAGTCGATTAGCGGGAGGAGAGACCCAGTACTTC. Protein product: CASSRLAGGETQYF.

This chain joins TRBV7-2 and TRBJ2-1; no clear D gene. The CDR3 runs 13 residues. V lost 5 bases, J lost 10 bases, and 15 bases lay in between. Germline V CDR1 and CDR2: SGHTA, FQGNSA. CDR3 DNA sequence: TGTGCCAGCAGCCCCCAGAGAGAGCAAGAGCAGTTCTTC. Translated, it gives CASSPQREQEQFF.

The chain uses TRBV10-1 and TRBJ2-2; 8 bases line up with TRBD2. J was trimmed by 3 bases and V by 6 bases; bases with no gene match: 3. Germline V CDR1 and CDR2: WNHNN, SYGVQD (reference sequence). The CDR3 is made up of 14 amino acids. The CDR3 sequence: CASRSGSYTGELFF. The CDR3, as DNA: TGCGCCAGCAGGAGCGGGAGTTACACCGGGGAGCTGTTTTTT.

The rearrangement links TRBV2 to TRBJ2-7; D possibly corresponds to TRBD2 (5 bases). CDR1 is SNHLY and CDR2 is FYNNEI in the germline V gene. Trimming took off 4 bases at V and 3 bases at J, with 10 bases between the two ends. The CDR3 runs 13 residues. Here the CDR3 reads CASSVLAYYEQYF. CDR3 DNA: TGTGCCAGCAGTGTTCTAGCCTACTACGAGCAGTACTTC.

The chain joins TRBV28 to TRBJ1-5, with 8 bases aligning to TRBD1. The V and J ends lost 8 bases and 2 bases, in that order; junction bases with no gene match: 11. The CDR3 sequence is 16 residues long. Germline V gives CDR1 MDHEN, CDR2 SYDVKM. This CDR3 reads CASQTRGQGGNQPQHF. The CDR3 DNA reads TGTGCCAGCCAGACACGTGGACAGGGCGGCAATCAGCCCCAGCATTTT.

The chain joins TRBV27 to TRBJ1-5; D unresolved. The CDR3 has 14 amino acids. The V end lost 4 bases, the J end lost 1 base, and 8 bases lay between the germline ends. Germline-derived CDR1 and CDR2 are MNHEY and SMNVEV (reference sequence). CDR3 residues: CASSSTRSNQPQHF. CDR3 in DNA: TGTGCCAGCAGTTCGACAAGAAGCAATCAGCCCCAGCATTTT.

Comments on this clone: The sample holds other DNA sequences that translate to the same CDR3. The chain combines TRBV6-1 with TRBJ1-5; maybe TRBD1 (6 bases). The V end was cut by 2 bases, the J end by 7 bases, with 12 bases between. This CDR3 contains 14 residues. Germline values: CDR1 MNHNS, CDR2 SASEGT. The CDR3 region is CASSERGGSQPQHF. CDR3 nucleotides: TGTGCCAGCAGTGAACGTGGGGGCAGCCAGCCCCAGCATTTT.

The chain joins TRBV19 to TRBJ1-1; possibly TRBD1 for D (5 bases). This CDR3 has 12 residues. Trimming pared 1 base from V and 11 bases from J, leaving 11 bases between. Germline V CDR1 and CDR2: LNHDA, SQIVND (reference sequence). The CDR3 here is CASSIARRAAFF. The CDR3 DNA follows: TGTGCCAGTAGTATAGCTCGCAGGGCGGCTTTCTTT.

To note about this clone: Compared with germline, one end of the junction differs, possibly owing to a read error. The genes are TRBV4-1 and TRBJ1-4; D is undetermined. Per the germline V gene, CDR1 is MGHRA and CDR2 is YSYEKL. There are 17 residues in the CDR3. In DNA form, the CDR3 reads TGCGCCAGCAGCCAAGATCTAGAGGCCCTAACTAATGGAAAACTGTTTTTT. It codes for CASSQDLEALTNGKLFF.

The J gene is TRBJ2-5, the V gene TRBV2, with 7 bases that match TRBD2. The CDR3 runs 15 residues. V shed 7 bases, J shed 3 bases, and the junction held 11 bases outside the gene matches. Germline CDR1 SNHLY, CDR2 FYNNEI. Here the CDR3 reads CASKGRLADEETQYF. As DNA, the CDR3 is TGTGCCAGCAAGGGGAGACTAGCAGATGAAGAGACCCAGTACTTC. Supplemented by reference TRBV2 and TRBJ2-5, the full variable domain reads EPEVTQTPSHQVTQMGQEVILRCVPISNHLYFYWYRQILGQKVEFLVSFYNNEISEKSEIFDDQFSVERPDGSNFTLKIRSTKLEDSAMYFCASKGRLADEETQYFGPGTRLLVL.

The chain joins TRBV5-1 to TRBJ2-3, with a weak D call TRBD2 (6 bases). CDR1 is SGHRS and CDR2 is YFSETQ in the germline V gene. V was cut by 2 bases and J by 4 bases, with 11 bases left in between. This CDR3 region has 14 residues. Here the CDR3 DNA reads TGCGCCAGCAGCTTAAGTCGGGACTCAGATACGCAGTATTTT. Translating gives CASSLSRDSDTQYF. Combining the CDR3 with reference TRBV5-1 and TRBJ2-3 gives the whole variable domain KAGVTQTPRYLIKTRGQQVTLSCSPISGHRSVSWYQQTPGQGLQFLFEYFSETQRNKGNFPGRFSGRQFSNSRSEMNVSTLELGDSALYLCASSLSRDSDTQYFGPGTRLTVL.

This clone came up once. The rearrangement links TRBV2 to TRBJ1-3, with unresolved D. Trimming left V 7 bases short and J 1 base short, with 11 bases between. The CDR3 runs to 14 residues. Germline V gives CDR1 SNHLY, CDR2 FYNNEI. Here the CDR3 DNA reads TGTGCCAGCATCGGCAGCCATTCTGGAAACACCATATATTTT. Protein: CASIGSHSGNTIYF. Combining the CDR3 with reference TRBV2 and TRBJ1-3 gives the whole variable domain EPEVTQTPSHQVTQMGQEVILRCVPISNHLYFYWYRQILGQKVEFLVSFYNNEISEKSEIFDDQFSVERPDGSNFTLKIRSTKLEDSAMYFCASIGSHSGNTIYFGEGSWLTVV.

In this sample, this clone turned up once. At the DNA level, this CDR3 is encoded by other sequences in the same sample as well. The CDR3 spells CASSRTSGSSYNEQFF. CDR3 DNA sequence: TGTGCCAGTAGTAGGACTAGCGGGAGCTCCTACAATGAGCAGTTCTTC. The chain uses TRBV19 and TRBJ2-1; 13 nucleotides match TRBD2. Germline V gene sequence: CDR1 LNHDA, CDR2 SQIVND (reference sequence). Trimming at V came to 4 bases and at J to 0 bases, leaving 0 bases not matched to a gene. The CDR3 sequence is 16 residues long.